This T cell receptor beta chain was captured in a study of T cell responses to AZD1222 COVID-19 vaccine. The germline gives CDR1 SGHRS, CDR2 YFSETQ. The ends lost 4 bases at V and 6 bases at J; junction bases unmatched: 5. The CDR3 covers 14 residues. The method was immunoSEQ multiplex PCR; TCRdb's version includes in-frame clones alone and lacks a portion of them. Of 200,000 or so clones in the sample, approximately 94% were seen once. Study conclusions and caveats: Among the donors, most were white British and more were female, and clonal diversity was possibly underestimated. Breadth and depth of Spike-specific TCRs rose after two AZD1222 doses. In the spike-specific TCR repertoire, nearly half reportedly target unmutated variant regions.

With respect to this clone: Antigen unknown.

The receptor's source is an adult who received the AZD1222 COVID-19 vaccine. Material: peripheral blood, obtained 28 days after the second AZD1222 dose. V usage is TRBV5-1 and J usage is TRBJ2-2, with 8 bases identical to TRBD1. CDR3 sequence reads: CASSPPQGAGELFF. In nucleotides, the CDR3 is TGCGCCAGCAGCCCCCCACAGGGGGCCGGGGAGCTGTTTTTT.